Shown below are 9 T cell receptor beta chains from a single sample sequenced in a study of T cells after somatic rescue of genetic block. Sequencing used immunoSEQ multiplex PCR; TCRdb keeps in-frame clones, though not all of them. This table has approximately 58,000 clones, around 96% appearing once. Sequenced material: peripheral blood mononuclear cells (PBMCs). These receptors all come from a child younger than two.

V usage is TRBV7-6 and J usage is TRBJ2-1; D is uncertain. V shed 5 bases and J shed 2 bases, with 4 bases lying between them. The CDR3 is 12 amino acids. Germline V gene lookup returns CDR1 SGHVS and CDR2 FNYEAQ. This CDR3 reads CASSLTYNEQFF. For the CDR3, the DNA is TGTGCCAGCAGCCTGACCTACAATGAGCAGTTCTTC.

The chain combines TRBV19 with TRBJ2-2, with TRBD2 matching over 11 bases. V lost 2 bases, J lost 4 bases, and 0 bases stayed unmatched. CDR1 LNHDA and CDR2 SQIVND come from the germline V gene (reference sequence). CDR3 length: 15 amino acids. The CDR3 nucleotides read TGTGCCAGTAGTATAACTAGCGGGAGCACCGGGGAGCTGTTTTTT. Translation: CASSITSGSTGELFF. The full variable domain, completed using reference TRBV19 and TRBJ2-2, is DGGITQSPKYLFRKEGQNVTLSCEQNLNHDAMYWYRQDPGQGLRLIYYSQIVNDFQKGDIAEGYSVSREKKESFPLTVTSAQKNPTAFYLCASSITSGSTGELFFGEGSRLTVL.

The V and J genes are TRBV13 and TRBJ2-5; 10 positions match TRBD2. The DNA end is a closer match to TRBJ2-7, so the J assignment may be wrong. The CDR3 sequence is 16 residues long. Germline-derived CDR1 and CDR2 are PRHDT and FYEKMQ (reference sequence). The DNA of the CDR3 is TGTGCCAGCAGCTTAGGGACCCTAGCGGGAGTCCACGAGCAGTACTTC. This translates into CASSLGTLAGVHEQYF.

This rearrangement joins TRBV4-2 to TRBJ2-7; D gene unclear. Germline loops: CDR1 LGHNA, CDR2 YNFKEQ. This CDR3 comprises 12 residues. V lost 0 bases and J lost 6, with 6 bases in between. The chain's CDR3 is CASSQDRGEQYF. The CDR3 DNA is TGTGCCAGCAGCCAAGATCGCGGCGAGCAGTACTTC.

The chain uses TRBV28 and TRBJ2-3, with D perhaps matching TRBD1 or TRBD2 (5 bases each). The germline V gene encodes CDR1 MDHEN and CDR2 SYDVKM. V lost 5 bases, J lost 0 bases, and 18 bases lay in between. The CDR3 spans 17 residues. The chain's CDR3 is CASSRGPGTASTDTQYF. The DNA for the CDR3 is TGTGCCAGCAGTCGGGGCCCTGGGACGGCTAGCACAGATACGCAGTATTTT. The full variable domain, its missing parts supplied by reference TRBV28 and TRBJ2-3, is DVKVTQSSRYLVKRTGEKVFLECVQDMDHENMFWYRQDPGLGLRLIYFSYDVKMKEKGDIPEGYSVSREKKERFSLILESASTNQTSMYLCASSRGPGTASTDTQYFGPGTRLTVL.

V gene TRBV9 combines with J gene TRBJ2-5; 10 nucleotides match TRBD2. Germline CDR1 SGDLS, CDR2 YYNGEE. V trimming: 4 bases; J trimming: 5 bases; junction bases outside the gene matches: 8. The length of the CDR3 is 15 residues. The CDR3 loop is CASSLTSGTVETQYF. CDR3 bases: TGTGCCAGCAGCCTAACTAGCGGGACGGTTGAGACCCAGTACTTC.

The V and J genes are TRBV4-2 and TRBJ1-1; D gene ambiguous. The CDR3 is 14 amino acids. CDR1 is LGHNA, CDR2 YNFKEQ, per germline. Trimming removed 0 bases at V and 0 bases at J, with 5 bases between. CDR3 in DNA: TGTGCCAGCAGCCAAGACAGGATGAACACTGAAGCTTTCTTT. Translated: CASSQDRMNTEAFF.

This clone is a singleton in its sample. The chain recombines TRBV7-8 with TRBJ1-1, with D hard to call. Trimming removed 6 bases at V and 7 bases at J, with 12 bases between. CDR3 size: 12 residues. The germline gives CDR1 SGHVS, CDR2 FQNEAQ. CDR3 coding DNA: TGTGCCAGCAGTATCTACGGAGTTGAAGCTTTCTTT. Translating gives CASSIYGVEAFF.

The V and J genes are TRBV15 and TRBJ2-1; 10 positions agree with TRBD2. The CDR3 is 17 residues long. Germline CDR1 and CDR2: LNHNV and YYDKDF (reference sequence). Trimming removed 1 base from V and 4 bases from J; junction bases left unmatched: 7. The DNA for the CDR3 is TGTGCCACCAGCAGAGGGGTAGCGGGAGGCCCGTACAATGAGCAGTTCTTC. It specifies CATSRGVAGGPYNEQFF.